This T cell receptor beta chain was observed in a study of T cell responses to AZD1222 COVID-19 vaccine (dated by TCRdb to about 2021). For the study in its entirety: AZD1222 recipients whose second dose came at about 4 weeks and those whose second dose came at about 12 weeks were combined into one group, since spike-specific TCR depth and breadth did not differ between the two schedules. Enrollment into the trials was organized by age into subgroups of 18-55, 56-69 and 70-plus years, and those subgroups contained approximately 160, 26 and 62 TCR-sequenced participants, respectively. A total of 230 or so trial participants underwent TCR sequencing, of whom some 210 received two doses of AZD1222 and 26 received two doses of the MenACWY control vaccine.

On this clone: What this receptor recognizes is not known. Base qualities are missing; no much larger clone stands one base away.

Here is what the overall study found, with its caveats: No day 14 peak-response samples were available, so repertoires were characterized only after the peak T cell response. Conclusions about previously exposed vaccinees were limited because only five to seven AZD1222 recipients were SARS-CoV-2 seropositive at baseline. Spike-specific TCR breadth and depth rose significantly after two AZD1222 doses compared with day 0 and with MenACWY recipients. Vaccine-associated CD4 TCRs spanned the whole spike protein, with dominant responses in regions 160-218 and 743-854. Most participants were white British and females outnumbered males, and the authors suggested that clonal diversity may have been underestimated. Reportedly, almost half of the unique spike-specific TCRs recognized epitopes lying outside the regions that are mutated in the B.1.351 and B.1.1.7 variants. The 56-69-year group was small, and its depth increase did not reach significance, likely because of low power.

The CDR3 regions of human TCRbeta chains were subjected to immunosequencing. Regarding the original processing steps: TCRs in the repertoires were matched against a reference library of SARS-CoV-2-specific TCRs that had been generated with the MIRA antigen-specificity platform. Breadth meant the fraction of unique TCRs that were SARS-CoV-2-associated, whereas depth meant the fraction of total T cells that were SARS-CoV-2-associated. Using the MIRA data, each spike-specific TCR was mapped to the spike region that the TCR reacts to and placed in a CD4 or CD8 class. Log10-transformed breadth and depth values were compared by one-way ANOVA with Sidak's multiple comparisons tests. The immuneACCESS repertoire file appears here via TCRdb, limited to in-frame rearrangements. These files lack a portion of the clones; in checked studies, under half of the deficit traces to unresolved V genes, and the cause of the others is not known. The DNA gave D and trimming, while V, J and clone size come from that table. This sample holds more than 250,000 clones; 93% were observed only once. The top ten clonotypes cover less than 0.65% of the sample.

According to the study, the label for this sample's time point signals: baseline before first vaccination. Samples from vaccinated people were obtained from the UK trials COV001 and COV002, which included a single-blind randomized controlled phase 2/3 trial of AZD1222 (ChAdOx1 nCoV-19) in healthy adults. Trial participant PBMC samples were collected at day 0 and day 28 after the second dose for TCRbeta chain sequencing. This receptor was identified in an adult in good health. The specimen comprised peripheral blood, sampled on day 0 of AZD1222 vaccination.

The DNA sequence follows: TGTGCCAGCAGCCAAGACAGCTCTGGGGCCAACGTCCTGACTTTC. It codes for CASSQDSSGANVLTF. The chain links TRBV3-1 (or the pseudogene TRBV3-2) with TRBJ2-6, with no confident D gene call. As encoded in the germline V gene (reference sequence), CDR1 is LGHDT while CDR2 is YNNKEL. Taken from cysteine to phenylalanine, the CDR3 has 15 residues. Just CDR3 DNA is preserved here, 45 bases in frame from base 1. Trimming removed 0 bases from V and 0 bases from J, leaving 3 bases between the germline ends.